This is a list of T cell receptor beta chains from one sample in a study of cytomegalovirus exposure and HLA in healthy donors. Assay: immunoSEQ multiplex PCR; the TCRdb copy retains only in-frame clones and omits some. The sample lists some 110,000 clones; 60% to 85% were seen once. Sequenced material: PBMCs. The receptors shown here come from a woman aged 18-30 years in good health and CMV-seronegative. Each CDR3 is given with its conserved first and last residue. Each record gives: V gene, clone size, J gene, D gene, CDR3 length, CDR3 DNA, CDR3 protein. A D gene is named only where the DNA matches it firmly. Where a row states a size, it is once, few, many or the class of an expanded clone; other rows omit it.

TRBV6-1	-	TRBJ1-6	-	13	TGTGCCAGCAGTGTTCCCCTCAATTCACCCCTCCACTTT	CASSVPLNSPLHF
TRBV5-4	-	TRBJ2-5	-	15	TGTGCCAGCAGCCTCAAACAGGGGGGGTGGGAGACCCAGTACTTC	CASSLKQGGWETQYF
TRBV19	once	TRBJ2-7	-	14	TGTGCCAGTAGTCCTCGGACAGCGCCCTACGAGCAGTACTTC	CASSPRTAPYEQYF
TRBV6-5	-	TRBJ1-2	-	13	TGTGCCAGCTCCCCCGGGAGGGATAGGGGCTACACCTTC	CASSPGRDRGYTF
TRBV6-6	-	TRBJ1-1	-	15	TGTGCCAGCAGTTACTCTGGACACAAGAACACTGAAGCTTTTTTT	CASSYSGHKNTEAFF
TRBV4-2	-	TRBJ2-5	-	14	TGTGCCAGCAGCCAAGGTCCGAGGGGGGAGACCCAGTACTTC	CASSQGPRGETQYF
TRBV6-5	-	TRBJ1-1	TRBD1	15	TGTGCCAGCAGTTACTCGACCAGGGGGCTGACTGAAGCTTTCTTT	CASSYSTRGLTEAFF
TRBV15	-	TRBJ2-4	TRBD1	17	TGTGCCACCAGCGACCGGGACAGGGGGACCCTCGGGGACATTCAGTACTTC	CATSDRDRGTLGDIQYF
TRBV2	-	TRBJ2-2	TRBD1	16	TGTGCCAGCAGTGTGGGTCAGGGGGTTCCAACCGGGGAGCTGTTTTTT	CASSVGQGVPTGELFF
TRBV5-4	few	TRBJ1-2	-	13	TGTGCCAGCAGTCTAACAGGGTTTAGCGGCTACACCTTC	CASSLTGFSGYTF
TRBV28	few	TRBJ1-5	-	15	TGTGCCAGCAGTAGGGGGAAGTATAGCAATCAGCCCCAGCATTTT	CASSRGKYSNQPQHF
TRBV9	-	TRBJ1-5	TRBD1	15	TGTGCCAGCAGCGGGGGGACAGGGGGATATCAGCCCCAGCATTTT	CASSGGTGGYQPQHF
TRBV5-6	-	TRBJ2-5	TRBD1	15	TGTGCCAGCAGCCGACGGACAGGGCATCTCGAGACCCAGTACTTC	CASSRRTGHLETQYF
TRBV28	-	TRBJ1-2	-	13	TGTGCCAGCAGTCCCAGGGGATCCTATGGCTACACCTTC	CASSPRGSYGYTF
TRBV4-1	-	TRBJ2-3	TRBD2	18	TGCGCCAGCAGCCGTTGGACTAGCGGGGGTCAATGGGGAGATACGCAGTATTTT	CASSRWTSGGQWGDTQYF
TRBV2	-	TRBJ2-1	-	14	TGTGCCAGCACCTCGGACAGTGCCTACAATGAGCAGTTCTTC	CASTSDSAYNEQFF
TRBV2	-	TRBJ2-3	-	15	TGTGCCAGCAGTGAAGGATTAGCGCAGGCAGATACGCAGTATTTT	CASSEGLAQADTQYF
TRBV23-1	-	TRBJ2-7	TRBD2	19	TGCGCCAGCAGTCAATGGGGTACCGCCATGGGGGGGAGCTCCTACGAGCAGTACTTC	CASSQWGTAMGGSSYEQYF
TRBV6-1	-	TRBJ1-1	TRBD1	14	TGTGCCAGCAGTGAAACAGGGGCTTCCACTGAAGCTTTCTTT	CASSETGASTEAFF
TRBV5-6	once	TRBJ2-7	TRBD2	15	TGTGCCAGCAGCTTCGGTAGCGGGGAACCCTACGAGCAGTACTTC	CASSFGSGEPYEQYF
TRBV19	-	TRBJ1-2	-	14	TGTGCCAGTAGTATAGAATCCGGGGTTTTGGGCTACACCTTC	CASSIESGVLGYTF
TRBV6-6	-	TRBJ1-6	-	15	TGTGCCAGCAGCCCCTGGGACTTCACGGGGGAACCCCTCCACTTT	CASSPWDFTGEPLHF
TRBV10-1	-	TRBJ1-1	-	12	TGCGCCAGCAGTTACGGGAACACTGAAGCTTTCTTT	CASSYGNTEAFF
TRBV27	few	TRBJ2-7	-	13	TGTGCCAGCAGGCTCACAGGAACCTACGAGCAGTACTTC	CASRLTGTYEQYF
TRBV9	few	TRBJ1-5	-	15	TGTGCCAGCAGCTTCCAAGAGGACCCTAGGGGGCCCCAGCATTTT	CASSFQEDPRGPQHF
TRBV6-5	-	TRBJ2-6	-	16	TGTGCCAGCAGTTACTCTGAGGGTTCTGGGGCCAACGTCCTGACTTTC	CASSYSEGSGANVLTF
TRBV28	few	TRBJ2-1	TRBD1	14	TGTGCCAGCAGTCTGACAGGGGGCACACATGAGCAGTTCTTC	CASSLTGGTHEQFF
TRBV15	-	TRBJ1-2	-	14	TGTGCCACCAGCAGAGATGGGACACCTTATGGCTACACCTTC	CATSRDGTPYGYTF
TRBV13	-	TRBJ2-3	TRBD1	17	TGTGCCAGCAGCCATAAACGTGGGACAGGGAAGGCAGATACGCAGTATTTT	CASSHKRGTGKADTQYF
TRBV2	-	TRBJ1-3	TRBD1	14	TGTGCCAGCCGTAGGGCAGGGGGAGGAAACACCATATATTTT	CASRRAGGGNTIYF
TRBV6-4	-	TRBJ2-1	-	17	TGTGCCAGCAGTTCGAGGGCAGTCCCGGGTCTGAACAATGAGCAGTTCTTC	CASSSRAVPGLNNEQFF
TRBV7-2	-	TRBJ2-7	-	15	TGTGCCAGCAGCGCGTACAGGGTGGGTTCCTACGAGCAGTACTTC	CASSAYRVGSYEQYF
TRBV6-1	-	TRBJ1-2	TRBD1	13	TGTGCCAGCAGGGGACAGGGGCCCCATGGCTACACCTTC	CASRGQGPHGYTF
TRBV27	few	TRBJ1-4	TRBD1	18	TGTGCCAGCAGTCATAGAAGAAGAGAGGACAGGGGAGCTGAGAAACTGTTTTTT	CASSHRRREDRGAEKLFF
TRBV28	-	TRBJ1-1	TRBD1	14	TGTGCCAGCAGTTCAACAGGGGGGGACACTGAAGCTTTCTTT	CASSSTGGDTEAFF
TRBV19	-	TRBJ1-4	-	14	TGTGCCAGTAGTCAGAGGACAGCTAATGAAAAACTGTTTTTT	CASSQRTANEKLFF
TRBV9	-	TRBJ1-5	TRBD1	17	TGTGCCAGCAGCACAGGGACAGGGAGAGGGAGCAATCAGCCCCAGCATTTT	CASSTGTGRGSNQPQHF